The entry that follows covers one T cell receptor beta chain sequence. Of the isolated RNA, all was reverse transcribed, and so the sequenced material was expressed TCRB transcripts. Only in-frame clones appear in the TCRdb table, and some are missing; sequencing was by immunoSEQ multiplex PCR. The table shows around 430,000 clones, with about 29% occurring only once. The sample comes from a study of beta chain features in type 1 diabetes. Trimming took off 1 base at V and 6 bases at J, with 12 bases between the two ends. Germline CDR1 is KGHSH and CDR2 is LQKENI. The CDR3 runs to 14 residues. The sequence came from a man aged 18 to 30 in good health. This chain connects TRBV18 to TRBJ1-2; unclear D gene. The specimen sequenced was naive CD4+ T cells from blood. The CDR3 nucleotides read TGTGCCAGCTCACCACTCCCGGAAGTCAATGGCTACACCTTC. Translated: CASSPLPEVNGYTF.